These 32 T cell receptor beta chains share one sample of origin, sequenced in a study of OX40 agonist ivuxolimab in advanced cancers. Profiled with immunoSEQ multiplex PCR; TCRdb holds only in-frame clones, not every one. The sample includes about 79,000 clones, about 91% seen only once; the top ten take more than 5.5%. The input for sequencing was CD4+ or CD8+ T cells sorted from blood, taken in a trial of the OX40 agonist ivuxolimab. The receptors here all came from an adult with an advanced solid tumor such as melanoma, head and neck, liver or kidney cancer.

For the CDR3, the DNA is TGTGCCAGCAGTGCCCCGGGACAGGGTAACCGGGAGCTGTTTTTT. This sequence encodes CASSAPGQGNRELFF. The chain carries TRBV6-1 and TRBJ2-2; 9 bases agree with TRBD1. With V trimmed by 4 bases and J by 9 bases, 9 bases remained unmatched. The CDR3 consists of 15 residues. Germline loops: CDR1 MNHNS, CDR2 SASEGT.

The gene calls are TRBV30 and TRBJ2-5; weak D call: TRBD1 (6 bases). Germline lookup yields CDR1 GTSNPN and CDR2 SVGIG (reference sequence). The CDR3 totals 13 residues. Trimming cost V 7 bases and J 1 base, with 13 bases left between them. The CDR3 is CAYSAGVQETQYF. CDR3 in DNA: TGTGCCTACTCGGCAGGGGTCCAAGAGACCCAGTACTTC.

This rearrangement joins TRBV11-2 to TRBJ2-1, with 12 bases identical to TRBD2. The CDR3 extends over 14 amino acids. Trimming took 3 bases from V and 8 from J; bases not matched to a gene: 2. The germline gives CDR1 SGHAT, CDR2 FQNNGV. DNA for the CDR3: TGTGCCAGCAGCTTGGGACTAGCGGGCCATGAGCAGTTCTTC. This gives the protein CASSLGLAGHEQFF.

The genes are TRBV28 and TRBJ1-2; tentative D call: TRBD1 (5 bases). CDR3 length equals 13 residues. V lost 3 bases to trimming and J lost 4 bases, with 9 bases between them. The V gene's germline CDR1 is MDHEN and CDR2 SYDVKM. The chain's CDR3 is CASSFGAGYGYTF. CDR3 nucleotide sequence: TGTGCCAGCAGTTTTGGGGCGGGCTATGGCTACACCTTC.

This sequence joins TRBV5-1 and TRBJ1-2, with 11 nucleotides matching TRBD1. The CDR3 length is 15 residues. Germline V gene lookup returns CDR1 SGHRS and CDR2 YFSETQ. V was clipped by 4 bases and J by 5 bases; unmatched bases: 7. The CDR3 protein is CASSDRDRGEYGYTF. Here the CDR3 DNA reads TGCGCCAGCAGCGATCGGGACAGGGGGGAATATGGCTACACCTTC.

The chain joins TRBV18 to TRBJ2-7, with D hard to call. The CDR3 covers 11 residues. Per germline, CDR1 KGHSH and CDR2 LQKENI. With 6 bases removed from V and 3 bases from J, the gap between germline ends came to 6 bases. CDR3 DNA sequence: TGTGCCAGCTCCCCGGGCTACGAGCAGTACTTC. This encodes CASSPGYEQYF.

This chain uses TRBV18 with TRBJ2-3; 16 nucleotides line up with TRBD2. Per germline, CDR1 KGHSH and CDR2 LQKENI. The CDR3 has 21 residues. V was clipped by 3 bases and J by 0 bases; unmatched bases: 12. As DNA, the CDR3 is TGTGCCAGCTCACCCCTGGAACTGGGACTAGCGGGAGGGCCTAGCACAGATACGCAGTATTTT. Translation: CASSPLELGLAGGPSTDTQYF. The whole variable domain, filled in from reference TRBV18 and TRBJ2-3, reads NAGVMQNPRHLVRRRGQEARLRCSPMKGHSHVYWYRQLPEEGLKFMVYLQKENIIDESGMPKERFSAEFPKEGPSILRIQQVVRGDSAAYFCASSPLELGLAGGPSTDTQYFGPGTRLTVL.

The chain joins TRBV6-1 to TRBJ2-1; 8 bases line up with TRBD2. Losses at the gene ends were 3 bases for V and 5 bases for J; bases not matched to a gene: 9. The CDR3 spans 16 residues. Germline V CDR1 and CDR2: MNHNS, SASEGT. CDR3 loop: CASSEEAGVKNNEQFF. The CDR3 nucleotides read TGTGCCAGCAGTGAGGAAGCGGGAGTAAAGAACAATGAGCAGTTCTTC.

The chain has TRBV18 and TRBJ2-3, with 10 nucleotides matching TRBD2. V gave up 2 bases and J gave up 7 bases; unmatched junction bases: 9. The CDR3 consists of 16 residues. Germline loops: CDR1 KGHSH, CDR2 LQKENI. Here the CDR3 reads CASSPSLAGEAYTQYF. The DNA of the CDR3 is TGTGCCAGCTCACCAAGCCTAGCGGGAGAGGCGTATACGCAGTATTTT.

The chain joins TRBV7-9 to TRBJ1-1, with D possibly being TRBD1 (5 bases). The CDR3 contains 19 residues. Trimming removed 5 bases at V and 1 base at J, with 26 bases between. Germline-derived CDR1 and CDR2 are SEHNR and FQNEAQ (reference sequence). As DNA, the CDR3 is TGTGCCAGCAGCCCCCTCCCCGCGGGCAGGGTTCTTCGGAACACTGAAGCTTTCTTT. Its protein is CASSPLPAGRVLRNTEAFF.

CDR3 bases: TGTGCCATCAGGCCGGGACTAGCGGGAGAGACCCAGTACTTC. It translates to CAIRPGLAGETQYF. The chain has TRBV10-3 and TRBJ2-5, with 12 bases identical to TRBD2. The CDR3 has 14 residues. CDR1 is ENHRY, CDR2 SYGVKD, per germline. V lost 6 bases, J lost 4 bases, and 3 bases stayed unmatched.

The V gene is TRBV5-1, the J gene TRBJ2-3; the D gene is possibly TRBD2 (5 bases). Germline CDR1 and CDR2: SGHRS and YFSETQ. This CDR3 has 14 residues. The V end lost 0 bases, the J end lost 6 bases, and 11 bases lay between the germline ends. The DNA for the CDR3 is TGCGCCAGCAGCTTGGCCCAAAGAGGGGATACGCAGTATTTT. Amino acids: CASSLAQRGDTQYF.

The DNA for the CDR3 is TGTGCCAGCAGCCCCAGGGAGAAAGAGACCCAGTACTTC. Encoded protein: CASSPREKETQYF. This chain uses TRBV9 with TRBJ2-5; D assignment may be TRBD1 or TRBD2 (5 bases each). V was cut by 4 bases and J by 3 bases, with 10 bases left in between. The CDR3 consists of 13 residues. Germline lookup yields CDR1 SGDLS and CDR2 YYNGEE.

This chain joins TRBV5-5 and TRBJ1-4; maybe TRBD1 (5 bases). V shed 1 base and J shed 7 bases, with 11 bases lying between them. This CDR3 has 14 residues. The germline V gene encodes CDR1 SGHKS and CDR2 YYEKEE (reference sequence). The CDR3 region is CASSLRGDSEKLFF. CDR3 bases: TGTGCCAGCAGCTTGAGAGGGGATTCTGAAAAACTGTTTTTT.

V gene TRBV5-8 combines with J gene TRBJ2-5; weak D call: TRBD1 (6 bases). CDR3 length: 15 amino acids. V lost 1 base, J lost 1 base, and 11 bases lay in between. The germline V gene encodes CDR1 SGHTS and CDR2 YDEGEE. DNA of the CDR3: TGTGCCAGCAGCTTGTCGGGACACTTCCAAGAGACCCAGTACTTC. Translated: CASSLSGHFQETQYF.

In its sample, this clone was seen a few times. The rearrangement joins TRBV6-1 to TRBJ1-1; TRBD1 aligns across 8 bases. Trimming at V came to 11 bases and at J to 0 bases, leaving 11 bases not matched to a gene. Germline assignment: CDR1 MNHNS and CDR2 SASEGT. The CDR3 has 15 residues. CDR3 loop: CAGRQGRVLNTEAFF. As DNA, the CDR3 is TGTGCCGGACGACAGGGGCGGGTACTGAACACTGAAGCTTTCTTT.

V is TRBV11-2 and J is TRBJ2-5, with TRBD1 identical over 10 bases. Germline CDR1 reads SGHAT; CDR2 reads FQNNGV. The J segment lost 0 bases and the V segment lost 4 bases, leaving 2 bases of the junction unmatched. CDR3 length: 15 amino acids. The CDR3 nucleotides read TGTGCCAGCAGCTGGGGACAGGGGTACCAAGAGACCCAGTACTTC. Protein: CASSWGQGYQETQYF.

This rearrangement joins TRBV28 to TRBJ2-7; 8 bases fit TRBD2. The CDR3 contains 14 residues. CDR1 is MDHEN and CDR2 is SYDVKM in the germline V gene. V trimming: 7 bases; J trimming: 4 bases; junction bases outside the gene matches: 9. The CDR3 nucleotides are TGTGCCAGCACCAACCCTAGCGGGTTTTACGAGCAGTACTTC. Translating it yields CASTNPSGFYEQYF.

This clone was detected only once. V usage is TRBV29-1 and J usage is TRBJ2-1; the match to TRBD2 covers 10 bases. CDR3 length equals 16 residues. V lost 5 bases and J lost 7; bases outside the gene matches: 14. CDR1 SQVTM and CDR2 ANQGSEA come from the germline V gene. The CDR3 sequence: CSVQSPTSGQSNEQFF. CDR3 bases: TGCAGCGTTCAAAGTCCGACTAGCGGGCAGAGTAATGAGCAGTTCTTC.

The table lists this clone with a count of one. The V call is TRBV5-1, the J call TRBJ2-5, with 9 bases matching TRBD2. Germline CDR1 is SGHRS and CDR2 is YFSETQ. The V and J ends lost 2 bases and 5 bases, in that order; junction bases with no gene match: 7. The CDR3 has 15 residues. The DNA for the CDR3 is TGCGCCAGCAGCTTCACGCTAGCGGGATCGGAGACCCAGTACTTC. This translates into CASSFTLAGSETQYF.

This clone showed up just a few times. V gene TRBV30 combines with J gene TRBJ1-1; D is unclear. Germline lookup yields CDR1 GTSNPN and CDR2 SVGIG (reference sequence). V was shortened by 3 bases and J by 0 bases, with 11 bases between the two germline ends. The CDR3 loop spans 14 amino acids. CDR3 sequence (DNA): TGTGCCTGGAGCGCCCAACAGTTGAACACTGAAGCTTTCTTT. Translating it yields CAWSAQQLNTEAFF.

This chain joins TRBV30 and TRBJ2-7; 9 positions match TRBD2. The J segment lost 1 base and the V segment lost 2 bases, leaving 9 bases of the junction unmatched. The CDR3 runs 16 residues. CDR1 GTSNPN and CDR2 SVGIG come from the germline V gene (reference sequence). CDR3 in amino acids: CAWSTIPLAGSYEQYF. In nucleotides, the CDR3 is TGTGCCTGGAGTACCATCCCCCTAGCGGGATCCTACGAGCAGTACTTC.

The chain has TRBV19 and TRBJ2-7; 13 nucleotides line up with TRBD2. Germline V CDR1 and CDR2: LNHDA, SQIVND (reference sequence). V was clipped by 6 bases and J by 5 bases; unmatched bases: 7. The CDR3 runs to 15 residues. The CDR3 is CASRQLAGGPNEQYF. The CDR3 DNA is TGTGCCAGTAGGCAACTAGCGGGAGGGCCTAACGAGCAGTACTTC.

This chain links TRBV10-3 with TRBJ1-4; TRBD1 matches 9 bases. The CDR3 sequence is 15 residues long. J lost 7 bases, V lost 6 bases, and 9 bases had no gene match. Germline loops: CDR1 ENHRY, CDR2 SYGVKD. CDR3 bases: TGTGCCATCAGCCAGGACAGGGGTAGTAGTGAAAAACTGTTTTTT. Translating gives CAISQDRGSSEKLFF.

This clone was observed a few times. The chain links TRBV9 to TRBJ1-1, with TRBD1 matching 8 bases. Germline V gene sequence: CDR1 SGDLS, CDR2 YYNGEE. The CDR3 consists of 12 residues. V lost 2 bases to trimming and J lost 7 bases; unmatched junction nucleotides: 1. The CDR3: CASSVGQGEAFF. The CDR3 bases are TGTGCCAGCAGCGTCGGACAGGGTGAAGCTTTCTTT.

The chain is built from TRBV11-2 and TRBJ1-2; possible D gene TRBD1, 5 bases. The CDR3 is 16 residues long. The germline V gene has CDR1 SGHAT and CDR2 FQNNGV. Trimming took 5 bases from V and 7 from J, leaving 23 bases between them. The CDR3 DNA reads as TGTGCCAGCAGCCAAGCAGTGGGAGGGACTATTCCTGGCTACACCTTC. Encoded protein: CASSQAVGGTIPGYTF.

The chain couples TRBV4-1 to TRBJ1-2; tentatively, D is TRBD1 (6 bases). This CDR3 is built from 14 residues. V shed 6 bases and J shed 2 bases, with 13 bases lying between them. Per the germline V gene, CDR1 is MGHRA and CDR2 is YSYEKL. The CDR3 region has the DNA TGCGCCAGCAGGCCCGGGGACACCAACTATGGCTACACCTTC. Protein sequence: CASRPGDTNYGYTF.

A single count supports this clone. The chain has TRBV11-2 and TRBJ2-7, with 11 nucleotides matching TRBD2. CDR3 length: 16 amino acids. The V gene end was trimmed by 5 bases and the J gene end by 4 bases; junction bases not matched to a gene: 10. The V gene's germline CDR1 is SGHAT and CDR2 FQNNGV. The CDR3 loop reads CASSGRLAGTKYEQYF. The CDR3 DNA is TGTGCCAGCAGCGGCAGACTAGCGGGAACGAAGTACGAGCAGTACTTC.

This CDR3 is CASSLVGRGADTQYF. CDR3 DNA: TGTGCCAGCAGCTTGGTGGGCAGGGGGGCAGATACGCAGTATTTT. This rearrangement joins TRBV5-6 to TRBJ2-3; maybe TRBD1 (7 bases). Trimming pared 0 bases from V and 4 bases from J, leaving 12 bases between. The CDR3 totals 15 residues. Per the germline V gene, CDR1 is SGHDT and CDR2 is YYEEEE.

The chain combines TRBV15 with TRBJ2-7; 8 bases align to TRBD2. Per the germline V gene, CDR1 is LNHNV and CDR2 is YYDKDF (reference sequence). The ends lost 0 bases at V and 6 bases at J; junction bases unmatched: 13. The CDR3 has 17 residues. CDR3 residues: CATSRDSMSGSSVEQYF. The CDR3 nucleotides read TGTGCCACCAGCAGAGATAGCATGAGCGGGAGTTCGGTCGAGCAGTACTTC.

The chain combines TRBV28 with TRBJ2-3; 13 bases are shared with TRBD2. CDR1 and CDR2 (germline): MDHEN, SYDVKM. With V trimmed by 5 bases and J by 9 bases, 8 bases remained unmatched. The CDR3 spans 15 residues. The CDR3 bases are TGTGCCAGCAGTCCTCGGACTAGCGGGAGCGGGACGCAGTATTTT. Translating gives CASSPRTSGSGTQYF.

The chain carries TRBV28 and TRBJ2-1; 8 bases align to TRBD1. The CDR3 extends over 15 amino acids. Germline CDR1 and CDR2: MDHEN and SYDVKM. J gave up 5 bases and V 6 bases, and 9 bases lay outside the gene matches. This CDR3 reads CASSLHGQGNNEQFF. CDR3 nucleotide sequence: TGTGCCAGCAGCCTCCACGGACAGGGCAACAATGAGCAGTTCTTC.